This TCR beta chain was recovered during a study of identical twins. Study-level results: Beta clonotypes that were abundant in cord blood contained fewer insertions, a pattern absent from memory repertoires. Alpha sequences that were out-of-frame and twin-shared showed an excess of low generation probability.

The V gene lost 2 bases and the J gene lost 7 bases, with 13 bases spanning the gap. The germline CDR1 and CDR2 sequences are SGHRS and YFSETQ. There are 14 residues in the CDR3. All donors were healthy, and all were Caucasian. Template switching introduced a universal primer site, and the cDNA bore unique molecular identifiers. TCRdb independently ran MiXCR on the 5' RACE reads; one entry per CDR3 protein. Of about 530,000 distinct CDR3 sequences in the sample, approximately 20% were seen once. This clonotype has only a few counts. Its antigen is currently unknown. Another study also made use of these data, one on yellow fever vaccine responses in identical twins.

This receptor was taken from a woman younger than 35 in good health. Material for sequencing was CD4+ T cells sorted from blood. The rearrangement joins TRBV5-1 to TRBJ2-1, with a weak D call TRBD1 (5 bases). CDR3 in amino acids: CASSLAGKGNEQFF. CDR3 bases: TGCGCCAGCAGCTTAGCAGGGAAAGGGAATGAGCAGTTCTTC.